This TCR beta chain originates from a study of CD8 T cells in Susac syndrome. This clonotype has only one observation. Those who served as multiple sclerosis controls were treatment-naive patients with stable or active relapsing-remitting disease. TEMRA cells were FACS-enriched, and CD8+ and CD4+ T cells were isolated negatively. The RNA input was roughly 0.45 to 1 ug, and it was reverse transcribed with random hexamers. TCRdb called the immunoSEQ multiplex PCR reads again in MiXCR, with one record for every CDR3 protein. The sample holds a few hundred thousand distinct CDR3 sequences, about 95% seen once. V dropped 7 bases and J dropped 0 bases, with 10 bases sitting between them. Per the germline V gene, CDR1 is MDHEN and CDR2 is SYDVKM. The CDR3 covers 15 residues.

The chain links TRBV28 to TRBJ2-6; D possibly matches TRBD1 or TRBD2 (5 bases each). The clonotype originates from a human donor with multiple sclerosis. The specimen sequenced was CD4+ T cells from PBMCs. CDR3: CASIGAGSGANVLTF. CDR3 in DNA: TGTGCCAGCATCGGGGCCGGCTCTGGGGCCAACGTCCTGACTTTC.